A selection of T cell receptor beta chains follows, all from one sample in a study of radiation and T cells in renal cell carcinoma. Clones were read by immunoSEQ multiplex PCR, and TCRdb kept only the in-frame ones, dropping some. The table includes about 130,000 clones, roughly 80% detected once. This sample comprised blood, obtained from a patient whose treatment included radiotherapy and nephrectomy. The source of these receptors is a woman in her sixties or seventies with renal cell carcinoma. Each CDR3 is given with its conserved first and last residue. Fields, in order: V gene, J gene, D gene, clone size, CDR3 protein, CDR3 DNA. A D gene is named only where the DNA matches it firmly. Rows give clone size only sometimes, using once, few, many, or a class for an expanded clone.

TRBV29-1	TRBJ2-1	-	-	CSVVGRENYNEQFF	TGCAGCGTTGTGGGCAGGGAGAACTACAATGAGCAGTTCTTC
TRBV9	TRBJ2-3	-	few	CASSRQSGADTQYF	TGTGCCAGCAGCCGACAATCGGGGGCGGATACGCAGTATTTT
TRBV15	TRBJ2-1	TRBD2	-	CATSNTSGAFYNEQFF	TGTGCCACCAGCAACACTAGCGGCGCGTTTTACAATGAGCAGTTCTTC
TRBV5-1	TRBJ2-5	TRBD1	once	CASSQDRGSWETQYF	TGCGCCAGCAGCCAGGACAGGGGGTCTTGGGAGACCCAGTACTTC
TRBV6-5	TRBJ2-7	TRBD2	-	CAARGEGYEQYF	TGTGCCGCCCGGGGGGAGGGCTACGAGCAGTACTTC
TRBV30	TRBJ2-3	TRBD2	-	CAWSPPGLDADTQYF	TGTGCCTGGAGTCCCCCCGGACTAGACGCAGATACGCAGTATTTT
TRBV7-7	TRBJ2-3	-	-	CASSLANRETQYF	TGTGCTAGCAGCTTAGCAAACCGGGAAACGCAGTATTTT
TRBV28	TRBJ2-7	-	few	CASSSLLGEQYF	TGTGCCAGCAGTTCCCTTTTAGGCGAGCAGTACTTC
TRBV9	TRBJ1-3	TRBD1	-	CASSLTGQISGNTIYF	TGTGCCAGCAGCCTTACGGGACAGATCTCTGGAAACACCATATATTTT
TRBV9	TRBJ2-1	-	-	CASSPSPGREQFF	TGTGCCAGCAGCCCGAGCCCAGGGAGGGAGCAGTTCTTC
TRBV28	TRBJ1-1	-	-	CASIQIPAGNTEAFF	TGTGCCAGCATTCAAATCCCGGCAGGGAACACTGAAGCTTTCTTT
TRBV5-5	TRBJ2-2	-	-	CASNLGTYGELFF	TGTGCCAGCAACTTGGGGACCTACGGGGAGCTGTTTTTT
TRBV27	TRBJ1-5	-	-	CASSLSSNQPQHF	TGTGCCAGCAGTTTAAGCTCCAATCAGCCCCAGCATTTT
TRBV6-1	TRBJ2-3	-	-	CASRTYLRTDTQYF	TGTGCCAGCAGGACCTACCTACGCACAGATACGCAGTATTTT
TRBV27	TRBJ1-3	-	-	CASSFTSGNTIYF	TGTGCCAGCAGTTTCACATCTGGAAACACCATATATTTT
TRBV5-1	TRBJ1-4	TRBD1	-	CASSLAIRGPNEKLFF	TGCGCCAGCAGCTTGGCTATCAGGGGGCCTAATGAAAAACTGTTTTTT
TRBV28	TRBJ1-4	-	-	CASSLRLVGEKLFF	TGTGCCAGCAGCCTCCGGCTGGTGGGTGAAAAACTGTTTTTT
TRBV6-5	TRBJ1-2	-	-	CASSYSGGAQNGYTF	TGTGCCAGCAGTTACTCAGGGGGGGCGCAGAATGGCTACACCTTC
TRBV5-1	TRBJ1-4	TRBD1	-	CASRSGQGGEKLFF	TGCGCCAGCAGATCCGGACAGGGAGGTGAAAAACTGTTTTTT
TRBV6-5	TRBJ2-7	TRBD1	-	CAGRTGQGHEQYF	TGTGCCGGCAGAACTGGACAGGGGCACGAGCAGTACTTC
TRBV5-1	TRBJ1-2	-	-	CASSLAGDRANYGYTF	TGCGCCAGCAGCTTGGCCGGGGACCGAGCTAACTATGGCTACACCTTC
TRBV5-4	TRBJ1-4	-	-	CASSLGGGLDEKLFF	TGTGCCAGCAGCTTGGGAGGGGGACTTGATGAAAAACTGTTTTTT
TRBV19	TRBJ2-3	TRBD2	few	CASIERETDTQYF	TGTGCCAGTATTGAGCGGGAGACAGATACGCAGTATTTT
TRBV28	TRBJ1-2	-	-	CASSLWTGYTF	TGTGCCAGCAGTTTGTGGACCGGCTACACCTTC
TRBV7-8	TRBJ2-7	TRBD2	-	CASSLLAGGSEQYF	TGTGCCAGCAGCCTACTAGCGGGAGGGTCCGAGCAGTACTTC
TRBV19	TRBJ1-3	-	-	CASSIGGRGDTIYF	TGTGCCAGTAGTATAGGTGGACGAGGAGACACCATATATTTT